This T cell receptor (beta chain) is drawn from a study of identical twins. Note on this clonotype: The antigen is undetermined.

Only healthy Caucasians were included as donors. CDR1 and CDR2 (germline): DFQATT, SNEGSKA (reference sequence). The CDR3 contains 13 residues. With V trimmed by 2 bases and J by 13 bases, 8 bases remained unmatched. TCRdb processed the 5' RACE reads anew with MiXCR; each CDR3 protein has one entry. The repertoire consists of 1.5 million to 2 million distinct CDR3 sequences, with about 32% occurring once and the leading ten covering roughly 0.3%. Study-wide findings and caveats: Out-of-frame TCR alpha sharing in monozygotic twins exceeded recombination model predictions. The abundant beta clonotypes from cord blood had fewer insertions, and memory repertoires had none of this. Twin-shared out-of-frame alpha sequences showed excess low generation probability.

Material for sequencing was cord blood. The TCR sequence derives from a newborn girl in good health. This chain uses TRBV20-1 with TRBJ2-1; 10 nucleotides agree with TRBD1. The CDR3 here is CSARRTGGETQFF. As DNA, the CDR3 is TGCAGTGCTAGACGGACAGGGGGGGAGACCCAGTTCTTC.